The 18 T cell receptor beta chains listed next were all sequenced from one sample in a study of blood T cell repertoires in COVID-19. Repertoires were generated with immunoSEQ multiplex PCR, while TCRdb's copy carries only in-frame clones and drops some. Of about 140,000 clones listed, 81% are singletons. Sequenced material: peripheral blood. The source of these receptors is a human donor in a cohort sampled during active COVID-19.

The chain carries TRBV21-1 and TRBJ2-3; the table names TRBD2, a call not compared with the DNA. TRBV21-1 is a documented pseudogene. The CDR3 runs to 19 residues. The CDR3: CASSKRGTSGRESTDTQYF. The CDR3 nucleotides read TGTGCCAGCAGCAAAAGAGGGACTAGCGGGAGGGAAAGCACAGATACGCAGTATTTT.

The chain employs TRBV5-1 and TRBJ2-7; TRBD1 is a possible D gene (6 bases). The germline V gene has CDR1 SGHRS and CDR2 YFSETQ. Trimming pared 7 bases from V and 3 bases from J, leaving 14 bases between. The CDR3 is 13 residues long. This CDR3 is CASGTGSGYEQYF. The CDR3 coding sequence is TGCGCCAGCGGAACAGGGTCCGGCTACGAGCAGTACTTC.

This clone was seen just once. The chain joins TRBV7-2 to TRBJ2-7; D is possibly TRBD2 (6 bases). In germline, CDR1 is SGHTA, CDR2 FQGNSA. Deletions cut 3 bases from V and 4 bases from J, with 13 bases between. The CDR3 runs 14 residues. The CDR3 loop reads CASSFSPSEYEQYF. The DNA for the CDR3 is TGTGCCAGCAGCTTTAGCCCTAGCGAATACGAGCAGTACTTC.

The V gene is TRBV5-1, the J gene TRBJ2-5; 9 bases align to TRBD2. The CDR3 runs 15 residues. V was clipped by 4 bases and J by 2 bases; unmatched bases: 6. Germline V gene sequence: CDR1 SGHRS, CDR2 YFSETQ. CDR3 DNA: TGCGCCAGCAGCGGGACTAGCTCACCACAAGAGACCCAGTACTTC. Translated, it gives CASSGTSSPQETQYF.

The chain has TRBV6-5 and TRBJ1-1; D unclear. The germline gives CDR1 MNHEY, CDR2 SVGAGI. V lost 6 bases and J 3 bases, leaving 17 bases between the germline ends. This CDR3 is built from 15 residues. The CDR3 here is CASSVGTGRDTEAFF. In DNA form, the CDR3 reads TGTGCCAGCAGCGTCGGAACGGGAAGGGACACTGAAGCTTTCTTT.

The V and J genes are TRBV24-1 and TRBJ2-1, with D perhaps matching TRBD2 (5 bases). Germline V gene sequence: CDR1 KGHDR, CDR2 SFDVKD. The length of the CDR3 is 13 residues. In DNA form, the CDR3 reads TGTGGACGCCCCGGGGAACCCTACAATGAGCAGTTCTTC. This codes for CGRPGEPYNEQFF.

V gene TRBV27 combines with J gene TRBJ2-3, with 15 bases identical to TRBD2. V trimming: 5 bases; J trimming: 3 bases; junction bases outside the gene matches: 6. This CDR3 spans 17 amino acids. Germline values: CDR1 MNHEY, CDR2 SMNVEV (reference sequence). The CDR3 here is CASSSHGTSGGTDTQYF. DNA of the CDR3: TGTGCCAGCAGTAGCCATGGGACTAGCGGGGGGACAGATACGCAGTATTTT.

This rearrangement joins TRBV9 to TRBJ1-1, with 8 bases that match TRBD1. The CDR3 is 16 residues long. Looked up from germline, CDR1 is SGDLS and CDR2 is YYNGEE. J lost 2 bases, V lost 3 bases, and 9 bases had no gene match. In nucleotides, the CDR3 is TGTGCCAGCAGCGGGGAAGGGGCAGGGGGCAACACTGAAGCTTTCTTT. It yields the protein CASSGEGAGGNTEAFF.

About this clone: A read error may account for a junction end that differs from germline. J is TRBJ1-1 and V is TRBV6-1, with D perhaps matching TRBD1 (6 bases). There are 13 residues in the CDR3. Germline lookup yields CDR1 MNHNS and CDR2 SASEGT. The CDR3 coding sequence is TGTGCCAGCACTGAACAGGGTACCACTGAAGCTTTCTTT. Protein: CASTEQGTTEAFF.

The CDR3 DNA follows: TGCGCCAGCAGCTTGGCCGGGACTACCTACACCGGGGAGCTGTTTTTT. Translated, it gives CASSLAGTTYTGELFF. The V call is TRBV5-1, the J call TRBJ2-2; 7 bases map to TRBD2. CDR3 length: 16 residues. CDR1 is SGHRS, CDR2 YFSETQ, per germline. V was clipped by 0 bases and J by 3 bases; unmatched bases: 5. Filled out from reference TRBV5-1 and TRBJ2-2, the complete variable domain reads KAGVTQTPRYLIKTRGQQVTLSCSPISGHRSVSWYQQTPGQGLQFLFEYFSETQRNKGNFPGRFSGRQFSNSRSEMNVSTLELGDSALYLCASSLAGTTYTGELFFGEGSRLTVL.

The genes are TRBV4-3 and TRBJ2-2; 8 bases fit TRBD2. CDR1 LGHNA and CDR2 YSLEER come from the germline V gene. The CDR3 has 15 residues. V gave up 0 bases and J gave up 7 bases; unmatched junction bases: 4. In DNA form, the CDR3 reads TGCGCCAGCAGCCAAGATGAGCGGGAGAACGGGGAGCTGTTTTTT. Amino acid sequence: CASSQDERENGELFF.

V gene TRBV7-9 combines with J gene TRBJ2-7, with TRBD1 identical over 9 bases. The V gene's germline CDR1 is SEHNR and CDR2 FQNEAQ (reference sequence). CDR3 length: 15 amino acids. Trimming removed 8 bases from V and 3 bases from J; junction bases left unmatched: 11. CDR3 region: CASCWTGEVCYEQYF. The CDR3 DNA follows: TGTGCCAGCTGCTGGACAGGGGAAGTCTGCTACGAGCAGTACTTC.

The chain is built from TRBV11-2 and TRBJ1-2, with 7 bases fitting TRBD1. The CDR3 runs 13 residues. Germline V gives CDR1 SGHAT, CDR2 FQNNGV. V lost 5 bases to trimming and J lost 5 bases; unmatched junction nucleotides: 5. CDR3 amino acids: CASSVDRQYGYTF. The CDR3 coding sequence is TGTGCCAGCAGCGTGGACAGGCAATATGGCTACACCTTC.

The chain has TRBV5-1 and TRBJ2-3; TRBD2 matches 12 bases. The CDR3 sequence is 15 residues long. The germline V gene has CDR1 SGHRS and CDR2 YFSETQ. Unmatched junction bases numbered 2, after V lost 0 bases and J lost 6 bases. The chain's CDR3 is CASSLVGTSGDTQYF. The CDR3 nucleotides read TGCGCCAGCAGCTTGGTTGGGACTAGCGGGGATACGCAGTATTTT. Together with reference TRBV5-1 and TRBJ2-3, the CDR3 gives the full variable domain: KAGVTQTPRYLIKTRGQQVTLSCSPISGHRSVSWYQQTPGQGLQFLFEYFSETQRNKGNFPGRFSGRQFSNSRSEMNVSTLELGDSALYLCASSLVGTSGDTQYFGPGTRLTVL.

J is TRBJ1-1 and V is TRBV2; no definite D call. V lost 3 bases and J 6 bases, leaving 8 bases between the germline ends. The germline V gene has CDR1 SNHLY and CDR2 FYNNEI. CDR3 length: 12 amino acids. The CDR3 sequence: CASSEGVPEAFF. The CDR3 bases are TGTGCCAGCAGTGAGGGAGTACCTGAAGCTTTCTTT.

The chain recombines TRBV21-1 with TRBJ2-1; the D call in the table, TRBD2, was not verified against the DNA. TRBV21-1 is listed as a pseudogene. The length of the CDR3 is 17 residues. The CDR3 region is CASSKVAPSGPYNEQFF. CDR3 DNA: TGTGCCAGCAGCAAAGTTGCGCCTAGCGGGCCCTACAATGAGCAGTTCTTC.

This chain uses TRBV5-6 with TRBJ2-7, with D perhaps matching TRBD2 (5 bases). The CDR3 consists of 14 residues. The germline V gene encodes CDR1 SGHDT and CDR2 YYEEEE. Trimming shortened V by 4 bases and J by 4 bases, and 15 bases separated the two germline ends. As DNA, the CDR3 is TGTGCCAGCAGCCCCATTCGGGGAATATACGAGCAGTACTTC. Translation: CASSPIRGIYEQYF.

The chain recombines TRBV7-2 with TRBJ2-1; 9 bases align to TRBD2. Germline V gives CDR1 SGHTA, CDR2 FQGNSA. This CDR3 is 15 amino acids long. Trimming removed 3 bases from V and 10 bases from J; junction bases left unmatched: 10. The CDR3 sequence is CASSFQIAGDLEQFF. The CDR3 coding sequence is TGTGCCAGCAGCTTCCAGATAGCGGGAGATCTAGAGCAGTTCTTC.